This TCR beta chain was identified during a study of cytomegalovirus exposure and HLA in healthy donors. Broader study findings: About 87% or about 30% of the time was how often most TCR beta V segments were productive, according to an earlier analysis. The CMV antigen specificity of a few CMV-associated chains was confirmed through in vitro analysis.

Germline CDR1 reads WNHNN; CDR2 reads SYGVQD (reference sequence). Losses at the gene ends were 4 bases for V and 3 bases for J; bases not matched to a gene: 11. This CDR3 contains 17 residues. This PCR relied on a set of 60 Vbeta primers and 13 Jbeta primers. Original analysis: A later analysis counted 65 million to 80 million unique TCR beta chains, some 12 million shared. The table came from immunoSEQ multiplex PCR; TCRdb's copy has only in-frame clones and leaves some out. Clonal size and the V and J genes are those of that table, whereas D and trimming came from the DNA. Of 70,000 to 90,000 clones listed, around 83% are singletons. About this clone: Its antigen is still unknown.

Sequenced input: PBMCs. The clonotype originates from a man aged 70 or older in good health and CMV-seropositive. J is TRBJ2-2 and V is TRBV10-1; 7 nucleotides agree with TRBD1. CDR3 amino acids: CASSGGARQGDTGELFF. CDR3 bases: TGCGCCAGCAGTGGAGGGGCGAGACAGGGTGACACCGGGGAGCTGTTTTTT.